Listed here are 32 T cell receptor beta chains from one sample, sequenced in a study of blood T cell repertoires in COVID-19. Clones were read by immunoSEQ multiplex PCR, and TCRdb kept only the in-frame ones, dropping some. The sample lists under 95,000 clones, around nine tenths occurring once. Sequenced: peripheral blood. The receptors stem from a man aged 35-49 years with acute or convalescent COVID-19.

The V and J genes are TRBV12-3 or TRBV12-4 and TRBJ2-3; D possibly corresponds to TRBD2 (6 bases). This CDR3 is 13 amino acids long. The V and J ends lost 6 bases and 7 bases respectively, with 14 bases between them. The CDR3 DNA sequence: TGTGCCAGCAGATACGGGACTTTAAATACGCAGTATTTT. Amino acids: CASRYGTLNTQYF.

The chain joins TRBV19 to TRBJ1-1, with D perhaps matching TRBD1 (5 bases). Germline loops: CDR1 LNHDA, CDR2 SQIVND (reference sequence). The V gene lost 5 bases and the J gene lost 1 base, with 14 bases spanning the gap. This CDR3 is 15 amino acids long. The CDR3 DNA is TGTGCCAGTAGTCCCCGCCGGGGGGAGAACACTGAAGCTTTCTTT. It translates to CASSPRRGENTEAFF.

This chain joins TRBV5-1 and TRBJ2-2; unclear D gene. V lost 2 bases to trimming and J lost 7 bases, with 15 bases between them. This CDR3 comprises 15 residues. CDR1 and CDR2 (germline): SGHRS, YFSETQ. CDR3 DNA sequence: TGCGCCAGCAGCTTCTTTGGCCCCGTTGGCGGGGAGCTGTTTTTT. Amino acid sequence: CASSFFGPVGGELFF.

The rearrangement uses TRBV18 and TRBJ1-1; 7 bases fit TRBD1. The CDR3 is made up of 12 amino acids. The junction had 5 bases not matched to a gene; V was cut back by 5 bases and J by 8 bases. Germline-derived CDR1 and CDR2 are KGHSH and LQKENI. The DNA of the CDR3 is TGTGCCAGCTCAGCCGGACAGGCCGAAGCTTTCTTT. It specifies CASSAGQAEAFF.

This sequence joins TRBV4-1 and TRBJ2-7; tentative D call: TRBD2 (5 bases). CDR1 is MGHRA and CDR2 is YSYEKL in the germline V gene. Trimming stripped 1 base from V and 3 bases from J, with 16 bases between. This CDR3 region has 16 residues. The CDR3 protein is CASSQVTRSGNYEQYF. CDR3 bases: TGCGCCAGCAGCCAAGTTACCAGGAGCGGAAACTACGAGCAGTACTTC.

The chain is built from TRBV7-8 and TRBJ1-5, with 9 bases fitting TRBD1. Germline loops: CDR1 SGHVS, CDR2 FQNEAQ. There are 14 residues in the CDR3. V lost 5 bases to trimming and J lost 6 bases; unmatched junction nucleotides: 5. The CDR3 spells CASSNRQGGQPQHF. The CDR3 DNA follows: TGTGCCAGCAGCAACCGACAGGGGGGTCAGCCCCAGCATTTT.

V is TRBV18 and J is TRBJ1-1, with 8 nucleotides matching TRBD1. Looked up from germline, CDR1 is KGHSH and CDR2 is LQKENI. CDR3 size: 14 residues. V was clipped by 2 bases and J by 5 bases; unmatched bases: 4. The CDR3 DNA follows: TGTGCCAGCTCACCAGGCAGGGGGCTGACTGAAGCTTTCTTT. Its protein product is CASSPGRGLTEAFF.

The chain is built from TRBV7-2 and TRBJ1-1, with a possible D match to TRBD1 (5 bases). Germline CDR1 reads SGHTA; CDR2 reads FQGNSA. The CDR3 is 12 amino acids. V lost 6 bases and J lost 7, with 12 bases in between. CDR3 amino acids: CASSSVRVEAFF. CDR3 DNA: TGTGCCAGCAGTTCAGTCAGGGTTGAAGCTTTCTTT.

The chain carries TRBV5-1 and TRBJ2-3, with TRBD2 as a possible D gene (6 bases). Germline V gene lookup returns CDR1 SGHRS and CDR2 YFSETQ. The CDR3 is 19 residues long. V was clipped by 4 bases and J by 4 bases, with 28 bases between them. DNA of the CDR3: TGCGCCAGCAGCCCCCGAACGGGTTTGCGGGGAGGAACGTCAGATACGCAGTATTTT. It specifies CASSPRTGLRGGTSDTQYF.

This chain joins TRBV18 and TRBJ1-4, with TRBD1 identical over 7 bases. The CDR3 spans 15 residues. In germline, CDR1 is KGHSH, CDR2 LQKENI. V lost 1 base and J lost 7; bases outside the gene matches: 6. CDR3 sequence reads: CASSPLGGVREKLFF. The CDR3 region has the DNA TGTGCCAGCTCACCACTAGGGGGCGTTCGTGAAAAACTGTTTTTT.

This chain joins TRBV6-6 and TRBJ1-1, with 7 bases that match TRBD1. J lost 6 bases, V lost 7 bases, and 14 bases had no gene match. Germline CDR1 and CDR2: MNHNY and SVGAGI (reference sequence). The CDR3 sequence is 15 residues long. This CDR3 reads CASTSRGLEEAEAFF. The DNA for the CDR3 is TGTGCCAGCACTTCCAGGGGGTTGGAGGAGGCTGAAGCTTTCTTT.

The table lists this clone with a few counts. The V and J genes are TRBV14 and TRBJ1-1; D may be TRBD1 (6 bases). The V gene lost 6 bases and the J gene lost 8 bases, with 16 bases spanning the gap. This CDR3 has 13 residues. Germline V CDR1 and CDR2: SGHDN, FVKESK. CDR3 in amino acids: CASREGGDLEAFF. CDR3 bases: TGTGCCAGCAGAGAAGGGGGAGATCTCGAAGCTTTCTTT.

The chain carries TRBV5-5 and TRBJ1-1, with D uncertain. Trimming cost V 4 bases and J 4 bases, with 8 bases left between them. This CDR3 has 12 amino acids. CDR1 is SGHKS, CDR2 YYEKEE, per germline (reference sequence). CDR3 protein: CASSQTGTEAFF. Here the CDR3 DNA reads TGTGCCAGCAGCCAGACGGGCACTGAAGCTTTCTTT.

V gene TRBV30 combines with J gene TRBJ2-1; 10 bases are shared with TRBD2. V was clipped by 2 bases and J by 7 bases; unmatched bases: 11. The CDR3 is 16 residues long. Germline V gene data show CDR1 as GTSNPN and CDR2 as SVGIG (reference sequence). The CDR3 reads CAWSPHSGRAANEQFF. DNA of the CDR3: TGTGCCTGGAGTCCACACAGCGGGAGGGCCGCAAATGAGCAGTTCTTC.

The chain uses TRBV2 and TRBJ1-1; 7 bases are shared with TRBD1. Germline V gives CDR1 SNHLY, CDR2 FYNNEI. CDR3 length equals 15 residues. The V segment lost 5 bases and the J segment 6 bases; nucleotides outside the gene matches: 12. CDR3: CASSNDREFWAEAFF. CDR3 sequence (DNA): TGTGCCAGCAGTAACGACAGGGAGTTTTGGGCTGAAGCTTTCTTT.

The rearrangement uses TRBV29-1 and TRBJ2-7, with 8 bases aligning to TRBD1. This CDR3 spans 15 amino acids. V was clipped by 1 base and J by 3 bases; unmatched bases: 8. The germline gives CDR1 SQVTM, CDR2 ANQGSEA. The chain's CDR3 is CSVEAGAGGVYEQYF. The CDR3 nucleotides are TGCAGCGTTGAAGCCGGGGCAGGGGGCGTCTACGAGCAGTACTTC.

The chain links TRBV30 to TRBJ2-1; 12 bases line up with TRBD2. Germline CDR1 is GTSNPN and CDR2 is SVGIG (reference sequence). The V gene end was trimmed by 3 bases and the J gene end by 6 bases; junction bases not matched to a gene: 9. There are 16 residues in the CDR3. The CDR3 loop is CAWRGPLAGGPNEQFF. CDR3 DNA sequence: TGTGCCTGGAGGGGACCCCTAGCGGGAGGGCCCAATGAGCAGTTCTTC.

This rearrangement joins TRBV19 to TRBJ2-3, with TRBD1 matching 9 bases. The CDR3 length is 16 residues. V shed 4 bases, J shed 5 bases, and the junction held 10 bases outside the gene matches. Germline V gene lookup returns CDR1 LNHDA and CDR2 SQIVND (reference sequence). This chain's CDR3 is CASSNQQGAEGDTQYF. Here the CDR3 DNA reads TGTGCCAGTAGTAACCAACAGGGGGCAGAAGGAGATACGCAGTATTTT.

CDR3: CASSSTTRTGYEQYF. In nucleotides, the CDR3 is TGTGCCAGCAGTTCCACGACAAGAACGGGGTACGAGCAGTACTTC. This chain links TRBV6-2 or TRBV6-3 with TRBJ2-7; a weak D match, TRBD2 (5 bases). CDR1 MNHEY and CDR2 SVGEGT come from the germline V gene. The CDR3 has 15 residues. Trimming took 4 bases from V and 4 from J, leaving 17 bases between them.

The CDR3 DNA reads as TGTGCCAGTAGTACACAGGGGGCCACCGGGGAGCTGTTTTTT. This gives the protein CASSTQGATGELFF. This chain joins TRBV19 and TRBJ2-2, with TRBD1 matching 9 bases. V was pared by 4 bases and J by 4 bases, with 1 base of the junction left unmatched. The length of the CDR3 is 14 residues. Germline V gene sequence: CDR1 LNHDA, CDR2 SQIVND (reference sequence).

This sequence joins TRBV5-1 and TRBJ2-1, with TRBD2 matching over 10 bases. The trim removed 5 bases at V and 3 bases at J, leaving 5 bases unmatched. The CDR3 consists of 15 residues. Per the germline V gene, CDR1 is SGHRS and CDR2 is YFSETQ. The CDR3 protein is CASRLAGADYNEQFF. The CDR3 DNA sequence: TGCGCCAGCAGGCTAGCGGGAGCCGACTACAATGAGCAGTTCTTC.

The J gene is TRBJ2-3, the V gene TRBV6-5, with D maybe TRBD2 (7 bases). Germline CDR1 and CDR2: MNHEY and SVGAGI. V gave up 5 bases and J gave up 2 bases, with 14 bases separating them. The CDR3 is 15 residues long. CDR3 sequence: CASSPGGPDTDTQYF. The CDR3 bases are TGTGCCAGCAGTCCGGGGGGCCCAGACACAGATACGCAGTATTTT.

The chain recombines TRBV11-3 with TRBJ2-2, with TRBD1 matching over 8 bases. CDR1 and CDR2 from the germline V gene are SGHNT and YENEEA. V lost 0 bases to trimming and J lost 1 base; unmatched junction nucleotides: 7. The CDR3 sequence is 18 residues long. CDR3 nucleotides: TGTGCCAGCAGCTTAGATCACTCCGGGACAGGGAACACCGGGGAGCTGTTTTTT. Translation gives CASSLDHSGTGNTGELFF.

The rearrangement uses TRBV6-1 and TRBJ1-1, with TRBD1 matching over 7 bases. Germline CDR1 and CDR2: MNHNS and SASEGT. Trimming removed 1 base from V and 9 bases from J; junction bases left unmatched: 8. CDR3 length: 14 residues. The CDR3 is CASSEEGGVWKAFF. The CDR3 DNA follows: TGTGCCAGCAGTGAAGAAGGGGGCGTGTGGAAAGCTTTCTTT.

This sequence joins TRBV28 and TRBJ1-5, with 8 bases lining up with TRBD1. Germline CDR1 is MDHEN and CDR2 is SYDVKM. The trim removed 6 bases at V and 3 bases at J, leaving 4 bases unmatched. The CDR3 sequence is 14 residues long. As DNA, the CDR3 is TGTGCCAGCAGCCGGGGACAGGTCAATCAGCCCCAGCATTTT. The encoded protein is CASSRGQVNQPQHF.

The V and J genes are TRBV19 and TRBJ2-1, with a possible D match to TRBD2 (5 bases). V lost 2 bases and J lost 7, with 12 bases in between. CDR3 size: 14 residues. Germline V gene sequence: CDR1 LNHDA, CDR2 SQIVND (reference sequence). CDR3 sequence (DNA): TGTGCCAGTAGTATACGAGGGCGCGGGAATGAGCAGTTCTTC. It translates to CASSIRGRGNEQFF.

The chain joins TRBV7-9 to TRBJ2-3; 11 bases match TRBD2. Trimming at V came to 4 bases and at J to 1 base, leaving 1 base not matched to a gene. The CDR3 extends over 15 amino acids. Germline values: CDR1 SEHNR, CDR2 FQNEAQ (reference sequence). The CDR3 sequence: CASSSTSGGTDTQYF. CDR3 coding DNA: TGTGCCAGCAGCTCGACTAGCGGGGGCACAGATACGCAGTATTTT.

J is TRBJ2-2 and V is TRBV19; 7 nucleotides match TRBD2. Losses at the gene ends were 7 bases for V and 1 base for J; bases not matched to a gene: 3. Looked up from germline, CDR1 is LNHDA and CDR2 is SQIVND (reference sequence). This CDR3 region has 14 residues. Here the CDR3 reads CASTGGVNTGELFF. The DNA for the CDR3 is TGTGCCAGTACTGGGGGGGTGAACACCGGGGAGCTGTTTTTT.

The chain is built from TRBV18 and TRBJ1-5; a possible D gene is TRBD1 (6 bases). CDR1 and CDR2 (germline): KGHSH, LQKENI. The CDR3 sequence is 14 residues long. Trimming stripped 3 bases from V and 5 bases from J, with 11 bases between. CDR3 in DNA: TGTGCCAGCTCACCCGGGGGGCGGGATCAGCCCCAGCATTTT. Protein: CASSPGGRDQPQHF. The full variable domain, completed using reference TRBV18 and TRBJ1-5, is NAGVMQNPRHLVRRRGQEARLRCSPMKGHSHVYWYRQLPEEGLKFMVYLQKENIIDESGMPKERFSAEFPKEGPSILRIQQVVRGDSAAYFCASSPGGRDQPQHFGDGTRLSIL.

This clone was detected only a few times. The gene calls are TRBV6-5 and TRBJ1-3; D uncertain. Germline CDR1 reads MNHEY; CDR2 reads SVGAGI. Trimming cost V 6 bases and J 0 bases, with 9 bases left between them. The CDR3 runs 14 residues. The CDR3 spells CASSARVSGNTIYF. As DNA, the CDR3 is TGTGCCAGCAGCGCCCGAGTCTCTGGAAACACCATATATTTT.

The chain has TRBV4-3 and TRBJ2-2, with D tentatively TRBD1 (5 bases). V was shortened by 0 bases and J by 7 bases, with 12 bases between the two germline ends. CDR1 is LGHNA, CDR2 YSLEER, per germline. CDR3 length equals 15 residues. The CDR3 sequence is CASSQEVQGSGELFF. CDR3 bases: TGCGCCAGCAGCCAAGAGGTGCAGGGTAGCGGGGAGCTGTTTTTT.

This chain links TRBV19 with TRBJ1-6, with 11 nucleotides matching TRBD1. This CDR3 has 15 residues. Germline V gives CDR1 LNHDA, CDR2 SQIVND (reference sequence). Germline trimming cut 6 bases from V and 13 bases from J; bases unmatched to any gene: 11. The CDR3 DNA reads as TGTGCCAGTAGCCAGAGGACAGGGGGCGGAGGGCCCCTCCACTTT. Translating it yields CASSQRTGGGGPLHF.